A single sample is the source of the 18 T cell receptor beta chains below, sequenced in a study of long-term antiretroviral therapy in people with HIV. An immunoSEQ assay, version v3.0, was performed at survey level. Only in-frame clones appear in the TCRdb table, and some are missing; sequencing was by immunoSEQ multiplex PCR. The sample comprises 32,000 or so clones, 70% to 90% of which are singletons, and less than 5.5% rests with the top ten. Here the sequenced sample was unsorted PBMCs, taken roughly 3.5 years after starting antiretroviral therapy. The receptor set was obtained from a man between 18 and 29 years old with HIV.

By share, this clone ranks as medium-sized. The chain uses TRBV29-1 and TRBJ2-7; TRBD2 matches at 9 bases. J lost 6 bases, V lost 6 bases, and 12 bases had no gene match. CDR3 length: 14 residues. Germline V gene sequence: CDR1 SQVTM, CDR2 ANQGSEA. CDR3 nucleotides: TGCAGCGTCTCCTTAGGTAGCGGGGGTGGCGAGCAGTACTTC. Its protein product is CSVSLGSGGGEQYF.

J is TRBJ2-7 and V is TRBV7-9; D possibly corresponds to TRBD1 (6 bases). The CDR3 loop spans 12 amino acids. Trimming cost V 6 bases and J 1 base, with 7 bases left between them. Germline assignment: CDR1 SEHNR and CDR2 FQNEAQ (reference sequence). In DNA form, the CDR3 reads TGTGCCAGCAGTCAGGGGTCCTACGAGCAGTACTTC. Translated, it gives CASSQGSYEQYF.

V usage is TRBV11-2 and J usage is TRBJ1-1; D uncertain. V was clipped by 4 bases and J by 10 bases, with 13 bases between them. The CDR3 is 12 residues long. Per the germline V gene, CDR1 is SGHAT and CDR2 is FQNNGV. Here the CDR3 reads CASSSSELGAFF. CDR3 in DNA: TGTGCCAGCAGCTCATCGGAGTTGGGAGCTTTCTTT. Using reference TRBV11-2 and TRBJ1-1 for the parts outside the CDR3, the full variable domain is EAGVAQSPRYKIIEKRQSVAFWCNPISGHATLYWYQQILGQGPKLLIQFQNNGVVDDSQLPKDRFSAERLKGVDSTLKIQPAKLEDSAVYLCASSSSELGAFFGQGTRLTVV.

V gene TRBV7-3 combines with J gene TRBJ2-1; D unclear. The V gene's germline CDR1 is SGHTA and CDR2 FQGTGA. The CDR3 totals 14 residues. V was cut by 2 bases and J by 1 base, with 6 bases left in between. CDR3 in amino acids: CASSLGVSYNEQFF. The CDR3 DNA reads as TGTGCCAGCAGCTTAGGGGTGTCCTACAATGAGCAGTTCTTC.

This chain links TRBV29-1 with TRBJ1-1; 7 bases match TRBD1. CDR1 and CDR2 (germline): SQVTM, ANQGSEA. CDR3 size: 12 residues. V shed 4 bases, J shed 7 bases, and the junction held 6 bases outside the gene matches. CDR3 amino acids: CSVVRQGLEAFF. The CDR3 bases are TGCAGCGTTGTAAGACAGGGACTTGAAGCTTTCTTT.

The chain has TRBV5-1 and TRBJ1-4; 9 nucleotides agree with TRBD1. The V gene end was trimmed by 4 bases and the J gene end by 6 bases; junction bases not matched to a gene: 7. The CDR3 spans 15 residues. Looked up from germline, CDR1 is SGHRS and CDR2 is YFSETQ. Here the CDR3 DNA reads TGCGCCAGCAGCCCGGACAGGGGCGTCGATGAAAAACTGTTTTTT. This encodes CASSPDRGVDEKLFF.

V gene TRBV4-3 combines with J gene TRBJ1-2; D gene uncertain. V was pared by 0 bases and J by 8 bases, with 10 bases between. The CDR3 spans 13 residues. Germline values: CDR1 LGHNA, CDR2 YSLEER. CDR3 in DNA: TGCGCCAGCAGCCAAGATAAAGCTCTAGGCTACACCTTC. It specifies CASSQDKALGYTF.

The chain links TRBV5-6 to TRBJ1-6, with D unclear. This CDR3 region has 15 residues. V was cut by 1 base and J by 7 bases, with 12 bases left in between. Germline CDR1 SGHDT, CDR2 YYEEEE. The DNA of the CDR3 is TGTGCCAGCAGCTTGTCCAGGCGTGGGAATTCACCCCTCCACTTT. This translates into CASSLSRRGNSPLHF.

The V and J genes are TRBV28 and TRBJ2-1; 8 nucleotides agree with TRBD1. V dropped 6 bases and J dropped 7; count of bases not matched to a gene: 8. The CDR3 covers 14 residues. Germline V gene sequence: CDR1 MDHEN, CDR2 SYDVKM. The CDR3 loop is CASSGQGAGNEQFF. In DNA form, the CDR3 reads TGTGCCAGCAGCGGCCAGGGGGCGGGAAATGAGCAGTTCTTC.

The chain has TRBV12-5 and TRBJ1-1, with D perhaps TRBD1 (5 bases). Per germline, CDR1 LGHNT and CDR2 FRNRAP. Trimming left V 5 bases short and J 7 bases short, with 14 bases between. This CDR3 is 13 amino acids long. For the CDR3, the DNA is TGTGCTAGTGGTGACCGACAGAAGCTTGAAGCTTTCTTT. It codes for CASGDRQKLEAFF.

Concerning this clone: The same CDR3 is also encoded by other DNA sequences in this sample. This CDR3 reads CSVGGNTGELFF. CDR3 bases: TGCAGCGTTGGCGGGAACACCGGGGAGCTGTTTTTT. J is TRBJ2-2 and V is TRBV29-1; no reliable D call. CDR3 size: 12 residues. Trimming left V 4 bases short and J 1 base short, with 4 bases between. In germline, CDR1 is SQVTM, CDR2 ANQGSEA.

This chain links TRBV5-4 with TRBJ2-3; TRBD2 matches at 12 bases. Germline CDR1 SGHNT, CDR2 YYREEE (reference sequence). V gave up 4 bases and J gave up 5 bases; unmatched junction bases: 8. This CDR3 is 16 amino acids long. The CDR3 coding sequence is TGTGCCAGCAGCGCCCGACTAGCGGGAGAAGGAGATACGCAGTATTTT. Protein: CASSARLAGEGDTQYF.

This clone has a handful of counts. The CDR3 reads CASSPGQNQETQYF. The CDR3, as DNA: TGTGCCAGCAGCCCCGGACAGAACCAAGAGACCCAGTACTTC. This rearrangement joins TRBV6-5 to TRBJ2-5; D perhaps matches TRBD1 (6 bases). CDR1 is MNHEY and CDR2 is SVGAGI in the germline V gene. The CDR3 sequence is 14 residues long. Trimming cost V 6 bases and J 0 bases, with 11 bases left between them.

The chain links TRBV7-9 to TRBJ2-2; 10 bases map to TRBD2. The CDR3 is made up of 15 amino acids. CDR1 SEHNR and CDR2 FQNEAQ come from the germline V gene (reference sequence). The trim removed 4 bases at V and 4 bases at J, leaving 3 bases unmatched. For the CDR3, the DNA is TGTGCCAGCAGCTCAGCGGGAGGGGTCACCGGGGAGCTGTTTTTT. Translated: CASSSAGGVTGELFF.

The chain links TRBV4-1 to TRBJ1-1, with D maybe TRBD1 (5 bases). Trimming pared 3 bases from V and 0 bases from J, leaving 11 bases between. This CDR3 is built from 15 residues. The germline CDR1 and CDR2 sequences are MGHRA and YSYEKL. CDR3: CASSQAGLVNTEAFF. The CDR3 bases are TGCGCCAGCAGCCAGGCGGGACTCGTGAACACTGAAGCTTTCTTT.

This CDR3 reads CAIRHNTEAFF. The CDR3 nucleotides are TGTGCCATCAGACACAACACTGAAGCTTTCTTT. The chain carries TRBV10-3 and TRBJ1-1; D unclear. Germline assignment: CDR1 ENHRY and CDR2 SYGVKD. Trimming stripped 6 bases from V and 2 bases from J, with 4 bases between. The CDR3 spans 11 residues.

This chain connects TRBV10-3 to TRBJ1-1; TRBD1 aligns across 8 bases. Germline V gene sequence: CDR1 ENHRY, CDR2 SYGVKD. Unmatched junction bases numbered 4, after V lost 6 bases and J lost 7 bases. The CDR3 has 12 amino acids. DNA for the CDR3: TGTGCCATCAGCATGACAGGGGTTGAAGCTTTCTTT. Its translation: CAISMTGVEAFF.

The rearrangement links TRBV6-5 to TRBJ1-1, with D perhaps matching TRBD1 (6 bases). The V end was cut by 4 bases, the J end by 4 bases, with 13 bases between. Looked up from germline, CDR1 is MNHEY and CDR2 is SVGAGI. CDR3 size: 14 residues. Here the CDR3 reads CASSLGAGGTEAFF. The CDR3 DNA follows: TGTGCCAGCAGTTTGGGGGCGGGTGGCACTGAAGCTTTCTTT.